The 20 T cell receptor beta chains in this list originate from one sample, sequenced in a study of cytomegalovirus exposure and HLA in healthy donors. Amplification used 60 Vbeta primers and 13 Jbeta primers. Sequencing used immunoSEQ multiplex PCR; TCRdb keeps in-frame clones, though not all of them. The sample lists 120,000 or so clones; roughly 82% were seen once. The specimen sequenced was PBMCs. These receptors originate from a human donor in good health.

This chain joins TRBV10-3 and TRBJ1-2, with TRBD1 matching over 9 bases. The germline CDR1 and CDR2 sequences are ENHRY and SYGVKD. The CDR3 is made up of 15 amino acids. The V and J ends lost 10 bases and 6 bases, in that order; junction bases with no gene match: 15. CDR3 loop: CATRGFTGGVNGYTF. Here the CDR3 DNA reads TGTGCCACCCGGGGGTTTACAGGGGGCGTTAATGGCTACACCTTC.

The chain is built from TRBV6-6 and TRBJ1-1, with TRBD1 as a possible D gene (5 bases). Germline CDR1 MNHNY, CDR2 SVGAGI (reference sequence). V was shortened by 0 bases and J by 1 base, with 12 bases between the two germline ends. The CDR3 has 16 amino acids. This CDR3 is CASSYSTGGTNTEAFF. The CDR3 nucleotides read TGTGCCAGCAGTTACTCGACGGGAGGGACGAACACTGAAGCTTTCTTT.

V is TRBV6-1 and J is TRBJ2-5, with no clear D. The CDR3 is 11 residues long. Germline CDR1 MNHNS, CDR2 SASEGT. Deletions cut 5 bases from V and 7 bases from J, with 8 bases between. The CDR3 loop reads CASSYTGTQYF. The CDR3, as DNA: TGTGCCAGCAGTTATACCGGGACCCAGTACTTC.

This clone was observed a handful of times. The chain recombines TRBV7-6 with TRBJ2-1; a weak D match, TRBD2 (5 bases). The V end was cut by 0 bases, the J end by 0 bases, with 9 bases between. CDR3 length: 16 amino acids. Germline values: CDR1 SGHVS, CDR2 FNYEAQ. The CDR3 loop is CASSLAWESSYNEQFF. The CDR3, as DNA: TGTGCCAGCAGCTTAGCGTGGGAGAGCTCCTACAATGAGCAGTTCTTC.

V is TRBV4-2 and J is TRBJ1-2; 7 bases align to TRBD1. Germline V gene sequence: CDR1 LGHNA, CDR2 YNFKEQ. The length of the CDR3 is 14 residues. V dropped 1 base and J dropped 4; count of bases not matched to a gene: 3. The CDR3 loop reads CASSQGQGSYGYTF. CDR3 nucleotide sequence: TGTGCCAGCAGCCAAGGACAGGGTAGCTATGGCTACACCTTC.

The chain carries TRBV28 and TRBJ2-1; 10 bases match TRBD2. Trimming cost V 5 bases and J 8 bases; bases outside gene matches: 15. This CDR3 is built from 17 residues. Germline values: CDR1 MDHEN, CDR2 SYDVKM. The CDR3 nucleotides read TGTGCCAGCAGTCCCACCCGGGGGAGCGGGAGGGCAGATGAGCAGTTCTTC. Encoded protein: CASSPTRGSGRADEQFF.

This chain joins TRBV11-3 and TRBJ2-5; 10 nucleotides align to TRBD2. CDR1 is SGHNT and CDR2 is YENEEA in the germline V gene. The CDR3 consists of 20 residues. Trimming at V came to 1 base and at J to 2 bases, leaving 16 bases not matched to a gene. In nucleotides, the CDR3 is TGTGCCAGCAGCTTAGGGGTATCTAGCGGGAGAGGACGAGGGCAAGAGACCCAGTACTTC. Its translation is CASSLGVSSGRGRGQETQYF.

The J gene is TRBJ2-3, the V gene TRBV30; D is unclear. CDR3 length: 15 amino acids. The V end was cut by 7 bases, the J end by 0 bases, with 17 bases between. CDR1 GTSNPN and CDR2 SVGIG come from the germline V gene (reference sequence). The CDR3 here is CASSGWSLSTDTQYF. CDR3 nucleotides: TGTGCCTCCTCCGGGTGGAGCCTCAGCACAGATACGCAGTATTTT.

The gene calls are TRBV5-1 and TRBJ2-7; 10 bases match TRBD1. The germline CDR1 and CDR2 sequences are SGHRS and YFSETQ. There are 15 residues in the CDR3. With V trimmed by 2 bases and J by 5 bases, 7 bases remained unmatched. CDR3 sequence: CASSLDRGRWDEQYF. CDR3 bases: TGCGCCAGCAGCTTAGACAGGGGGCGCTGGGACGAGCAGTACTTC.

The chain uses TRBV15 and TRBJ2-7; tentatively, D is TRBD2 (6 bases). V lost 3 bases and J 5 bases, leaving 8 bases between the germline ends. Per germline, CDR1 LNHNV and CDR2 YYDKDF (reference sequence). The CDR3 totals 12 residues. CDR3 coding DNA: TGTGCCACCAGCAGGGGCGGGGACGAGCAGTACTTC. This codes for CATSRGGDEQYF.

The J gene is TRBJ1-1, the V gene TRBV2; TRBD1 is a possible D gene (5 bases). CDR1 and CDR2 (germline): SNHLY, FYNNEI. This CDR3 has 15 amino acids. V lost 7 bases and J lost 4, with 19 bases in between. The CDR3 DNA reads TGTGCCAGCACCCGCAGCCAGGGTAAGGGCACTGAAGCTTTCTTT. Translation: CASTRSQGKGTEAFF. The complete variable domain, with remaining parts taken from reference TRBV2 and TRBJ1-1, reads EPEVTQTPSHQVTQMGQEVILRCVPISNHLYFYWYRQILGQKVEFLVSFYNNEISEKSEIFDDQFSVERPDGSNFTLKIRSTKLEDSAMYFCASTRSQGKGTEAFFGQGTRLTVV.

In DNA form, the CDR3 reads TGTGCCAGCGGGGGGGGGTACACTGAAGCTTTCTTT. This codes for CASGGGYTEAFF. The rearrangement links TRBV7-9 to TRBJ1-1; D might be TRBD1 (5 bases). The CDR3 spans 12 residues. Trimming pared 8 bases from V and 3 bases from J, leaving 10 bases between. Germline V lookup: CDR1 SEHNR, CDR2 FQNEAQ (reference sequence).

The rearrangement links TRBV7-3 to TRBJ1-1; possible D gene TRBD1, 5 bases. CDR1 and CDR2 from the germline V gene are SGHTA and FQGTGA. This CDR3 spans 13 amino acids. V shed 2 bases and J shed 5 bases, with 9 bases lying between them. CDR3 coding DNA: TGTGCCAGCAGCTTACAGGGTAGGACTGAAGCTTTCTTT. It translates to CASSLQGRTEAFF.

The table lists this clone with a count of one. The gene calls are TRBV2 and TRBJ1-2; no clear D. CDR3 length: 14 amino acids. Trimming cost V 4 bases and J 3 bases, with 12 bases left between them. Germline V lookup: CDR1 SNHLY, CDR2 FYNNEI. In nucleotides, the CDR3 is TGTGCCAGCAGTGTGAGGGAACCGGACTATGGCTACACCTTC. Amino acids: CASSVREPDYGYTF.

Here the CDR3 DNA reads TGTGCCAGCAGCTCGATCCTGGAGGGTGAAAAACTGTTTTTT. Protein: CASSSILEGEKLFF. The chain recombines TRBV28 with TRBJ1-4; D is unclear. Trimming took 6 bases from V and 7 from J, leaving 15 bases between them. Per germline, CDR1 MDHEN and CDR2 SYDVKM. This CDR3 spans 14 amino acids.

This chain connects TRBV28 to TRBJ2-3; 11 nucleotides align to TRBD2. Germline V gene lookup returns CDR1 MDHEN and CDR2 SYDVKM. This CDR3 spans 14 amino acids. The V segment lost 5 bases and the J segment 14 bases; nucleotides outside the gene matches: 12. In DNA form, the CDR3 reads TGTGCCAGCAGTCGCCCGATACTAGCGGGAGCAGGGTATTTT. It yields the protein CASSRPILAGAGYF.

The rearrangement uses TRBV10-3 and TRBJ2-7; D gene unclear. Trimming removed 4 bases at V and 5 bases at J, with 9 bases between. There are 12 residues in the CDR3. The germline gives CDR1 ENHRY, CDR2 SYGVKD. The CDR3 region is CAISGFENEQYF. CDR3 DNA: TGTGCCATCAGTGGGTTTGAGAACGAGCAGTACTTC.

The CDR3 region has the DNA TGTGCCATCAGTGACTCAACAGGGGTGGGGGAGACCCAGTACTTC. Translation gives CAISDSTGVGETQYF. The chain recombines TRBV10-3 with TRBJ2-5; TRBD1 matches 7 bases. CDR1 is ENHRY, CDR2 SYGVKD, per germline. With 3 bases clipped from V and 5 bases from J, the junction kept 9 bases outside the gene matches. The CDR3 sequence is 15 residues long.

The chain uses TRBV6-5 and TRBJ2-7, with TRBD2 as a possible D gene (5 bases). Germline assignment: CDR1 MNHEY and CDR2 SVGAGI. V lost 10 bases and J lost 0, with 16 bases in between. The CDR3 totals 14 residues. CDR3 bases: TGTGCCACCAGAAGACCTAGCAGCTCCTACGAGCAGTACTTC. This sequence encodes CATRRPSSSYEQYF.

V and J are TRBV18 and TRBJ2-1, with D tentatively TRBD2 (5 bases). CDR1 is KGHSH, CDR2 LQKENI, per germline. The CDR3 runs to 13 residues. The germline V and J ends were trimmed by 2 bases and 14 bases, with 16 bases remaining between them. The CDR3 bases are TGTGCCAGCTCACCAACCTGGGAGACCGGAGAGTTCTTC. Translation gives CASSPTWETGEFF.